This T cell receptor (beta chain) was recorded in a study of blood T cell repertoires in COVID-19. Study background: Sites across the United States, Italy and Spain contributed samples from acute and convalescent COVID-19. T cells, B-cell-depleted T cells, or PBMCs supplied cDNA or gDNA.

Germline V gene data show CDR1 as LGHNT and CDR2 as FRNRAP. Between the trimmed V and J ends, which lost 7 bases and 1 base, there was a span of 29 bases. CDR3 size: 19 residues. Profiled with immunoSEQ multiplex PCR; TCRdb holds only in-frame clones, not every one. This sample has roughly 250,000 clones, with roughly 89% found just once. J is TRBJ2-7 and V is TRBV12-5; possibly TRBD2 for D (6 bases). This clonotype was sampled from a man aged 30 to 39 with acute or convalescent COVID-19. Sequenced input: peripheral blood. CDR3: CASASRGRIAVHLSYEQYF. In DNA form, the CDR3 reads TGTGCTAGTGCCTCGCGGGGCAGAATAGCGGTCCATTTGTCCTACGAGCAGTACTTC.